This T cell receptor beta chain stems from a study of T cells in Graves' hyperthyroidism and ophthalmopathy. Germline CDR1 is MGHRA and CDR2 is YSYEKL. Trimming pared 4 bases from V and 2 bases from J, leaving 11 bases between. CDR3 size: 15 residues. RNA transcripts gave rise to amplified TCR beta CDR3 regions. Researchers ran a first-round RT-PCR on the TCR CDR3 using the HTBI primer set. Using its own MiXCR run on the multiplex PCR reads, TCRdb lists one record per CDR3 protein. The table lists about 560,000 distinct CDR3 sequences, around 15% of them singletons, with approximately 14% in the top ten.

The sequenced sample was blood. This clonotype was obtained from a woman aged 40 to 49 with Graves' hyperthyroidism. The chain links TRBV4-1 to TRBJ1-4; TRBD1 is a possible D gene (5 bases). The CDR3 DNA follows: TGCGCCAGCAGCCTCCCGGCAGGGACTAATGAAAAACTGTTTTTT. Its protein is CASSLPAGTNEKLFF.